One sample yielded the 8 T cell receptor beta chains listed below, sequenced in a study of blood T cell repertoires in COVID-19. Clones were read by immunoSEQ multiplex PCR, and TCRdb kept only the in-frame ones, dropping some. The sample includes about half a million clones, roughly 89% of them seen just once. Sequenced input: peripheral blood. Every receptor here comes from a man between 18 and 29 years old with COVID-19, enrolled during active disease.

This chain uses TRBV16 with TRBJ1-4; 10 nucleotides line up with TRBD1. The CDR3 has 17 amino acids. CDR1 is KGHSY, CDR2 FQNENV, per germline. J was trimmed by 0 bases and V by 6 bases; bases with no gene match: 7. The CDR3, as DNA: TGTGCCAGCAGTCCCCGGGACAGGGGTGCAACTAATGAAAAACTGTTTTTT. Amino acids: CASSPRDRGATNEKLFF.

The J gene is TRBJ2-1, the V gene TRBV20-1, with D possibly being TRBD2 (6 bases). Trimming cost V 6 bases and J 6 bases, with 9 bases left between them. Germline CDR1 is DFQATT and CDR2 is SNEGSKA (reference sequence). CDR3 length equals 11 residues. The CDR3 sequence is CSATLANEQFF. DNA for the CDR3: TGCAGTGCAACACTAGCCAATGAGCAGTTCTTC.

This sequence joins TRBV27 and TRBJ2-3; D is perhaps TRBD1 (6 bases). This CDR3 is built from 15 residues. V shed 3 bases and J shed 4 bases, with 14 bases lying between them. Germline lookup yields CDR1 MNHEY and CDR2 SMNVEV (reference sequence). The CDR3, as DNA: TGTGCCAGCAGTTTTACAGGGATCAAAGCAGATACGCAGTATTTT. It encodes CASSFTGIKADTQYF.

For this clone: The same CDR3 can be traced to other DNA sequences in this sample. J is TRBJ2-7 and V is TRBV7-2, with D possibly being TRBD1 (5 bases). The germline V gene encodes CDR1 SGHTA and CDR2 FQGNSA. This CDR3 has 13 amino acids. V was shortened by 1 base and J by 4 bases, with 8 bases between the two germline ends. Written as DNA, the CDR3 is TGTGCCAGCAGCTTAGGGGCAGGGTACGAGCAGTACTTC. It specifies CASSLGAGYEQYF.

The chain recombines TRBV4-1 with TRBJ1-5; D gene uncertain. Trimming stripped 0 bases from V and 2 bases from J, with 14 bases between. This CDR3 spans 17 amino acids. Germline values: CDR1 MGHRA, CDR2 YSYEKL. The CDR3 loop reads CASSQDDGESGNQPQHF. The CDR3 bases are TGCGCCAGCAGCCAAGACGACGGGGAGAGCGGCAATCAGCCCCAGCATTTT.

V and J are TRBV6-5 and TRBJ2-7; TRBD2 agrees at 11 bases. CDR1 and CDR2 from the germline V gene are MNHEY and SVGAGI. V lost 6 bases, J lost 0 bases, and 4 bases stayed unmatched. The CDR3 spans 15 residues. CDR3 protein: CASSPGLAASYEQYF. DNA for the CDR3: TGTGCCAGCAGCCCGGGACTAGCGGCCTCCTACGAGCAGTACTTC.

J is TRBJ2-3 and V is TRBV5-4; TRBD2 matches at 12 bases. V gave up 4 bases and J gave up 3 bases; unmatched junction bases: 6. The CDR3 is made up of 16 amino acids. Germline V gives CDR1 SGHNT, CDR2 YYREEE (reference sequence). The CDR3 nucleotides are TGTGCCAGCAGCCGACGACTAGCGGGAGAAACAGATACGCAGTATTTT. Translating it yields CASSRRLAGETDTQYF.

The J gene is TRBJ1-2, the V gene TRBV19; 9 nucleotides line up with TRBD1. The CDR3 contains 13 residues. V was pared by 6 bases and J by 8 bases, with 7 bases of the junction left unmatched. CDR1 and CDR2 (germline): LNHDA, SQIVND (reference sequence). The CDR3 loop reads CASRVDRGDGYTF. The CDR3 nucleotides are TGTGCCAGTAGGGTGGACAGGGGAGACGGCTACACCTTC.